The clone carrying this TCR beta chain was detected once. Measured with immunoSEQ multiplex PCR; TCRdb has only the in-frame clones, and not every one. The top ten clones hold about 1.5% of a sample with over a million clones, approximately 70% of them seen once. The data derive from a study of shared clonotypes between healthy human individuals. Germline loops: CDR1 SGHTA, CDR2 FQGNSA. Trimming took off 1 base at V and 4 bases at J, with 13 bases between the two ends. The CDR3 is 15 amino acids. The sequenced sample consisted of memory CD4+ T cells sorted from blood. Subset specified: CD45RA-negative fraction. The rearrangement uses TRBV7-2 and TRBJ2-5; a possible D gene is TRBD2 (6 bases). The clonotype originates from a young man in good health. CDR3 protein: CASSLDGGTGETQYF. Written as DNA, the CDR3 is TGTGCCAGCAGCTTAGACGGAGGGACGGGAGAGACCCAGTACTTC.